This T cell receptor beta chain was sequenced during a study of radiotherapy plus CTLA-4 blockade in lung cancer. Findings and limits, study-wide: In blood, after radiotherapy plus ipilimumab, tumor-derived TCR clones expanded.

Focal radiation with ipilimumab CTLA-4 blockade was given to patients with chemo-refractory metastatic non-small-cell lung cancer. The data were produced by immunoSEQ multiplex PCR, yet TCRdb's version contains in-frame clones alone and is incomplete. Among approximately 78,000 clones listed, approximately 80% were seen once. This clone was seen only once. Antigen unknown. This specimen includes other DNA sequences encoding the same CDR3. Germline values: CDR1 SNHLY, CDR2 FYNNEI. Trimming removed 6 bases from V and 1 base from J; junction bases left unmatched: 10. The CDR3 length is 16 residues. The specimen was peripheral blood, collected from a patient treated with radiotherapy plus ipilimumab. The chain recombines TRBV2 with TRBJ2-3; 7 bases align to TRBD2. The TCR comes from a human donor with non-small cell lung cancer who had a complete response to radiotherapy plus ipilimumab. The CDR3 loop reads CASSSSGLRGTDTQYF. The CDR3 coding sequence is TGTGCCAGCAGCAGTTCGGGACTACGGGGCACAGATACGCAGTATTTT.